This T cell receptor (beta chain) was sequenced in a study of blood T cell repertoires in COVID-19. Study context: T cells, B-cell-depleted T cells, or PBMCs provided the cDNA or gDNA that served as material.

TCRdb's copy holds only in-frame clones and misses some; the assay was immunoSEQ multiplex PCR. This sample yields approximately 260,000 clones, of which around four fifths are seen a single time; approximately 4% belongs to the top ten. Everyone who took part was 18 to 89 years old, and they came from 24 US areas. The germline V gene encodes CDR1 SGHVS and CDR2 FQNEAQ. Trimming cost V 4 bases and J 11 bases, with 20 bases left between them. This CDR3 is built from 15 residues. Sequencing input: PBMCs or T cells enriched from blood (not recorded which). The TCR sequence derives from a man younger than 40 with acute COVID-19. The chain couples TRBV7-8 to TRBJ1-4; D is possibly TRBD1 (6 bases). CDR3 protein: CASSSPSNRVYKLFF. The CDR3 DNA sequence: TGTGCCAGCAGCTCACCCTCCAACAGGGTGTACAAACTGTTTTTT.